The text below deals with one T cell receptor beta chain. The antigen is undetermined. This entry belongs to a study of memory B cells and T cells in multiple sclerosis. General study findings and limits: Normalization was needed because clone-set size differences affected shared clonotype counts.

Separate sequencing covered autoproliferating (CFSE-dim) and non-proliferating (CFSE-high) T cells from stimulus-free culture. Cultures began with roughly 5x10^7 CFSE-labeled PBMCs, unstimulated for six to seven days, with replicate wells pooled. Without exogenous stimuli, approximately 0.5 uM CFSE-labeled PBMCs were cultured serum-free. The CDR3 covers 12 residues. The germline V gene has CDR1 MNHEY and CDR2 SVGAGI. V was trimmed by 7 bases and J by 7 bases, leaving 14 bases between them. Using immunoSEQ multiplex PCR, the repertoire was profiled, and TCRdb retains in-frame clones only, with some absent. The sample carries about 46,000 clones, around 79% recorded once.

This chain joins TRBV6-5 and TRBJ2-7; perhaps TRBD1 as D (7 bases). The sequencing input was PBMCs from blood kept in culture. The origin of this receptor is a human donor with multiple sclerosis. CDR3 protein: CASKRQGLEQYF. CDR3 sequence (DNA): TGTGCCAGCAAGAGACAGGGACTTGAGCAGTACTTC.